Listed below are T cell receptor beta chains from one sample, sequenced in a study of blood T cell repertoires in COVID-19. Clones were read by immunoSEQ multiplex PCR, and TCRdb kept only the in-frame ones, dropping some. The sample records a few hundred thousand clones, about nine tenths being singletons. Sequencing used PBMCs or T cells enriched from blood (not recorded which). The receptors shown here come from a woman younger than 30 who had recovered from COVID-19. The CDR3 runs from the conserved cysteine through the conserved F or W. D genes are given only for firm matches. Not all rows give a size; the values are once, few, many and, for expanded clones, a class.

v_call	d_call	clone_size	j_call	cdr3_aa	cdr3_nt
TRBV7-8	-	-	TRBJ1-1	CASSLAWFGVGGTEAFF	TGTGCCAGCAGCTTAGCGTGGTTCGGGGTCGGTGGGACTGAAGCTTTCTTT
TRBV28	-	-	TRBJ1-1	CASSNHQIRGSMNTEAFF	TGTGCCAGCAGCAACCACCAGATCAGGGGATCCATGAACACTGAAGCTTTCTTT
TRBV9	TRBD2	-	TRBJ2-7	CASRFTSGGAHEQYF	TGTGCCAGCAGATTTACTAGCGGGGGGGCTCACGAGCAGTACTTC
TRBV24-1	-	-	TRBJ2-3	CATSDILGDTQYF	TGTGCCACCTCGGACATCCTGGGGGATACGCAGTATTTT
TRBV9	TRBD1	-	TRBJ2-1	CASSTGQVGNEQFF	TGTGCCAGCAGTACGGGACAGGTTGGCAATGAGCAGTTCTTC
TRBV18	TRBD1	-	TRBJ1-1	CASSGQGHGAFF	TGTGCCAGCTCAGGACAGGGTCATGGAGCTTTCTTT
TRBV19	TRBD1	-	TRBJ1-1	CASSPQGAQAFF	TGTGCCAGTAGTCCCCAGGGGGCGCAAGCTTTCTTT
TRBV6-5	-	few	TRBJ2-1	CASSQPPTGTQFF	TGTGCCAGCAGTCAGCCACCGACTGGCACACAGTTCTTC
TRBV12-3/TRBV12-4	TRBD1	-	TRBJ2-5	CASTKTGGETQYF	TGTGCCAGCACCAAAACAGGGGGCGAGACCCAGTACTTC
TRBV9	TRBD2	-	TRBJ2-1	CASSVPSGTTEPESSYNEQFF	TGTGCCAGCAGCGTACCATCCGGGACTACCGAACCTGAGAGCTCCTACAATGAGCAGTTCTTC
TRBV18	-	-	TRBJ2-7	CASSPRGLAYEQYF	TGTGCCAGCTCACCACGGGGCTTGGCCTACGAGCAGTACTTC
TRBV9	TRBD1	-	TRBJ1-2	CASSDPIQGGNYGYTF	TGTGCCAGCAGCGATCCCATACAGGGGGGAAACTATGGCTACACCTTC
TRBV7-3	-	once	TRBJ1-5	CASSREDGQPQHF	TGTGCCAGCAGCCGGGAAGATGGCCAGCCCCAGCATTTT
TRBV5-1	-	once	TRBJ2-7	CASSLRDGPYEQYF	TGCGCCAGCAGCCTCCGTGATGGGCCCTACGAGCAGTACTTC
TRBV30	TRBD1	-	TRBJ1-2	CAWSVPGGGTGGNYGYTF	TGTGCCTGGAGTGTACCGGGGGGCGGCACAGGGGGCAACTATGGCTACACCTTC
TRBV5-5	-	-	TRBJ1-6	CASSPQSPRGSPLHF	TGTGCCAGCTCGCCCCAGAGCCCCCGGGGTTCACCCCTCCACTTT
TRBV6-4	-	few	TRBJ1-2	CASIETGILANYGYTF	TGTGCCAGCATCGAAACAGGAATCTTAGCTAACTATGGCTACACCTTC
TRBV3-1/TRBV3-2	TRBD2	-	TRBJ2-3	CASSQESAGTSTDTQYF	TGTGCCAGCAGCCAAGAGTCAGCGGGAACTAGCACAGATACGCAGTATTTT
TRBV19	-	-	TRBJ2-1	CASSMEGAEEQFF	TGTGCCAGTAGTATGGAGGGGGCTGAGGAGCAGTTCTTC
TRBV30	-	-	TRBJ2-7	CAWTPSSYEQYF	TGTGCCTGGACCCCCTCGTCCTACGAGCAGTACTTC
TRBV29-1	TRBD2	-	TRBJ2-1	CSVRSGRAYNEQFF	TGCAGCGTCCGTAGCGGGAGGGCCTACAATGAGCAGTTCTTC
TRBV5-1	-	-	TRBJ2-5	CASSQDLRGKQETQYF	TGCGCCAGCAGCCAAGACCTTCGGGGGAAACAAGAGACCCAGTACTTC
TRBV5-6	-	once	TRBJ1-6	CASSLDDQGSSYNSPLHF	TGTGCCAGCAGCTTGGATGATCAGGGGAGCTCCTATAATTCACCCCTCCACTTT
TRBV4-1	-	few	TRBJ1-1	CASSQGSTAEAFF	TGCGCCAGCAGCCAAGGGAGCACGGCTGAAGCTTTCTTT
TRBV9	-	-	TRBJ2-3	CASSVAFRPSTDTQYF	TGTGCCAGCAGCGTAGCTTTCAGGCCTTCCACAGATACGCAGTATTTT
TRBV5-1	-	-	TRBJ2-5	CASSSGGRETQYF	TGCGCCAGCAGCTCTGGGGGGAGAGAGACCCAGTACTTC
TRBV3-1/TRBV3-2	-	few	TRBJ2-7	CASSRGQFYEQYF	TGTGCCAGCAGCCGTGGGCAGTTCTACGAGCAGTACTTC
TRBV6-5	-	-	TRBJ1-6	CASSYRGFNSPLHF	TGTGCCAGCAGTTATAGAGGGTTCAATTCACCCCTCCACTTT
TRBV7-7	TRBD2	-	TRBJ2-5	CASSLGRGETQYF	TGTGCTAGCAGCTTAGGGAGGGGAGAGACCCAGTACTTC
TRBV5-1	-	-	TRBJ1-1	CASSEQGDTEAFF	TGCGCCAGCAGCGAACAGGGAGACACTGAAGCTTTCTTT
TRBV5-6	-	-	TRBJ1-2	CASSFPGYGYTF	TGTGCCAGCAGCTTCCCAGGCTATGGCTACACCTTC
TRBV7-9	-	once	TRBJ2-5	CASSSQDSKETQYF	TGTGCCAGCAGCTCCCAGGACAGCAAAGAGACCCAGTACTTC
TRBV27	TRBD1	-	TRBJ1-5	CASSWGTGDQPQHF	TGTGCCAGCAGTTGGGGGACAGGGGATCAGCCCCAGCATTTT
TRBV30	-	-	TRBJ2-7	CAWRAKGDQSGEQYF	TGTGCCTGGAGGGCCAAGGGGGACCAATCGGGGGAGCAGTACTTC
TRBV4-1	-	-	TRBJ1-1	CASSHIRDLNTEAFF	TGCGCCAGCAGCCATATCCGGGATTTGAACACTGAAGCTTTCTTT
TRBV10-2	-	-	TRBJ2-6	CASSDVSGANVLTF	TGCGCCAGCAGTGACGTCTCTGGGGCCAACGTCCTGACTTTC
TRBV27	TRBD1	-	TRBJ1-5	CASSLSKGGGQGFWPQHF	TGTGCCAGCAGTTTATCGAAGGGTGGCGGACAGGGGTTTTGGCCCCAGCATTTT
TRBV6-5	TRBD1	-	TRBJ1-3	CASSYRGPIGNTIYF	TGTGCCAGCAGTTACAGGGGGCCTATAGGAAACACCATATATTTT
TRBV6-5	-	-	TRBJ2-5	CASSYSYREQETQYF	TGTGCCAGCAGTTACTCGTACAGGGAACAAGAGACCCAGTACTTC
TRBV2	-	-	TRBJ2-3	CASSPLGSSTDTQYF	TGTGCCAGCAGCCCCCTAGGTTCTAGCACAGATACGCAGTATTTT
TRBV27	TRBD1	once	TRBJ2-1	CASSLRQGWMSGPYNEQFF	TGTGCCAGCAGTTTACGACAGGGGTGGATGAGCGGACCCTATAATGAGCAGTTCTTC
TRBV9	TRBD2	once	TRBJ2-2	CASSVEPGLVNTGELFF	TGTGCCAGCAGCGTAGAGCCGGGACTAGTGAACACCGGGGAGCTGTTTTTT
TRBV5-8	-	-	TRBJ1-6	CASSRTGTGSPLHF	TGTGCCAGCAGCCGTACAGGGACCGGGTCACCCCTCCACTTT
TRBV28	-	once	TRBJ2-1	CASRLGRNEQFF	TGTGCCAGCAGGCTGGGGAGGAATGAGCAGTTCTTC